This note documents a single T cell receptor beta chain sequence. The sample comes from a study of blood T cell repertoires in COVID-19. Study context: Collection of acute and convalescent COVID-19 samples took place in the United States, Italy and Spain. Sources were T cells, B-cell-depleted T cells, or PBMCs; the material itself was cDNA or gDNA.

V was shortened by 6 bases and J by 1 base, with 12 bases between the two germline ends. The CDR3 runs 14 residues. Germline CDR1 is LNHDA and CDR2 is SQIVND (reference sequence). As handled by the study authors: For nucleated cells, counts were estimated from reference gene primer amplification. Profiled with immunoSEQ multiplex PCR; TCRdb holds only in-frame clones, not every one. That table gives V, J and clone size, and the DNA gave D and trimming. Among 90,000 to 150,000 clones listed, approximately 87% were seen once. The source material was peripheral blood. This TCR derives from a man in his 70s who had recovered from COVID-19. V usage is TRBV19 and J usage is TRBJ1-1; D unresolved. CDR3 in amino acids: CASSPTFTNTEAFF. Written as DNA, the CDR3 is TGTGCCAGTAGCCCGACTTTTACGAACACTGAAGCTTTCTTT. The variable domain in full, with the rest retrieved from reference TRBV19 and TRBJ1-1, is DGGITQSPKYLFRKEGQNVTLSCEQNLNHDAMYWYRQDPGQGLRLIYYSQIVNDFQKGDIAEGYSVSREKKESFPLTVTSAQKNPTAFYLCASSPTFTNTEAFFGQGTRLTVV.